A single sample is the source of the 6 T cell receptor beta chains below, sequenced in a study of CD8 T cells in ankylosing spondylitis. TCRdb processed the 5' RACE reads anew with MiXCR; each CDR3 protein has one entry. The profile shows 250,000 to 350,000 distinct CDR3 sequences, about 20% of them singletons. Sequenced material: blood, either unsorted or a sorted T cell fraction (not recorded which). The receptors shown here come from a female donor with ankylosing spondylitis or in good health (not recorded which).

This clonotype came up a few times. The chain employs TRBV9 and TRBJ2-5; possible D gene TRBD1, 5 bases. Trimming left V 4 bases short and J 0 bases short, with 16 bases between. Germline lookup yields CDR1 SGDLS and CDR2 YYNGEE. The CDR3 is 16 amino acids. In DNA form, the CDR3 reads TGTGCCAGCAGCCGCGACAGCCGCCCGTACCAAGAGACCCAGTACTTC. Translating gives CASSRDSRPYQETQYF.

This sequence joins TRBV20-1 and TRBJ2-5; 12 nucleotides match TRBD2. Per the germline V gene, CDR1 is DFQATT and CDR2 is SNEGSKA (reference sequence). This CDR3 comprises 16 residues. V was pared by 3 bases and J by 7 bases, with 12 bases of the junction left unmatched. CDR3 protein: CSASQGLAGSGGTQYF. Written as DNA, the CDR3 is TGCAGTGCTAGTCAAGGACTAGCGGGATCTGGGGGGACCCAGTACTTC.

This clonotype was detected a few times. V is TRBV11-2 and J is TRBJ2-1; 8 nucleotides line up with TRBD2. This CDR3 region has 15 residues. Trimming took 3 bases from V and 2 from J; bases not matched to a gene: 3. CDR1 and CDR2 (germline): SGHAT, FQNNGV. The CDR3 nucleotides read TGTGCCAGCAGCTTGGAGCGGGGGACCTACAATGAGCAGTTCTTC. Translating gives CASSLERGTYNEQFF.

The CDR3 DNA reads as TGCAGTGCTGTTCCCACCGATTGGGAGCAGTACTTC. Translating it yields CSAVPTDWEQYF. The rearrangement joins TRBV20-1 to TRBJ2-7; D is uncertain. With 5 bases removed from V and 7 bases from J, the gap between germline ends came to 15 bases. CDR1 is DFQATT and CDR2 is SNEGSKA in the germline V gene (reference sequence). The CDR3 totals 12 residues.

V and J are TRBV4-3 and TRBJ2-3; D is ambiguous. Germline CDR1 LGHNA, CDR2 YSLEER. CDR3 length: 17 residues. Trimming left V 0 bases short and J 4 bases short, with 17 bases between. CDR3: CASSQDTPRSKADTQYF. CDR3 DNA sequence: TGCGCCAGCAGCCAAGATACGCCTAGAAGTAAAGCAGATACGCAGTATTTT.

The genes are TRBV20-1 and TRBJ2-5, with TRBD2 identical over 13 bases. V shed 5 bases and J 4 bases; nucleotides not matched to a gene: 4. The CDR3 has 14 amino acids. Germline loops: CDR1 DFQATT, CDR2 SNEGSKA (reference sequence). Written as DNA, the CDR3 is TGCAGTGCTCAGACTAGCGGGAGGATAGAGACCCAGTACTTC. The encoded protein is CSAQTSGRIETQYF.